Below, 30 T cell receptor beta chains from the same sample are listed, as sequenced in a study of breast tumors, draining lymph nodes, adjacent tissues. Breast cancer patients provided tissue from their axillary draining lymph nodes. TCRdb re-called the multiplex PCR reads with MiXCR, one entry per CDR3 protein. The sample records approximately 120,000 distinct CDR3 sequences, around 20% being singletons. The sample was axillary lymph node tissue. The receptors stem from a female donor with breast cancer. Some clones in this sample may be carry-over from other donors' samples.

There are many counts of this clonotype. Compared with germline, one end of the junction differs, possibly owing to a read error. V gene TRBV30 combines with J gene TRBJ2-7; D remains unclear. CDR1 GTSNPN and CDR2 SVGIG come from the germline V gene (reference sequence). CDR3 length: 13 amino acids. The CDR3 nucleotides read TGTGCCTGGAGTTTGACTCACTCCCACGAGCAGTACTTC. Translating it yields CAWSLTHSHEQYF.

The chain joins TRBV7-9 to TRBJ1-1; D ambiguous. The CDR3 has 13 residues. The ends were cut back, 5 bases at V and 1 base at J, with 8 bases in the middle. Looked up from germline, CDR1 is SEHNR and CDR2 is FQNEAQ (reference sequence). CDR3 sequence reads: CASSRRTNTEAFF. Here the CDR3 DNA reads TGTGCCAGCAGCCGTCGGACGAACACTGAAGCTTTCTTT.

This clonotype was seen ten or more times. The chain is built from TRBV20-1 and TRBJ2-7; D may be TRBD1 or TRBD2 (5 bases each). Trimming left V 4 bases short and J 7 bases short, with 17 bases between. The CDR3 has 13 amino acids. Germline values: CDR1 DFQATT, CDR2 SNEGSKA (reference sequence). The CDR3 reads CSAILGRQEEQYF. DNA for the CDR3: TGCAGTGCTATCCTGGGACGTCAGGAGGAGCAGTACTTC.

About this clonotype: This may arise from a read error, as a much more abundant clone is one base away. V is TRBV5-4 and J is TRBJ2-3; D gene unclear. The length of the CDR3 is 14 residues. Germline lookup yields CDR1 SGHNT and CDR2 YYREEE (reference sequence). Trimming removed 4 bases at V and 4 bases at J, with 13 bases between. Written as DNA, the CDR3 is TGTGCCAGCAGCAAGGCAGTCCTGGCAGATACGCAGTATTTT. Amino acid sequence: CASSKAVLADTQYF.

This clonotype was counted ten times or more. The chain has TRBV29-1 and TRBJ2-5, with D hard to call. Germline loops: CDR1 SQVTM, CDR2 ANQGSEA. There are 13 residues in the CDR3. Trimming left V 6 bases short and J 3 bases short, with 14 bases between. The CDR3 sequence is CSVPGLVEETQYF. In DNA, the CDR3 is TGCAGCGTGCCCGGGCTAGTAGAAGAGACCCAGTACTTC. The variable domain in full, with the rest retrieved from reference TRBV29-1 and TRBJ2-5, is SAVISQKPSRDICQRGTSLTIQCQVDSQVTMMFWYRQQPGQSLTLIATANQGSEATYESGFVIDKFPISRPNLTFSTLTVSNMSPEDSSIYLCSVPGLVEETQYFGPGTRLLVL.

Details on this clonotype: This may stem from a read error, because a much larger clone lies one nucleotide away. The CDR3 sequence: CASSLEGREYTGELFF. The CDR3 DNA reads TGCGCCAGCAGCTTGGAGGGCAGGGAGTACACCGGGGAGCTGTTTTTT. This rearrangement joins TRBV5-1 to TRBJ2-2; either TRBD1 or TRBD2 may supply D (5 bases each). The CDR3 is made up of 16 amino acids. V lost 0 bases and J lost 3, with 12 bases in between. Germline V CDR1 and CDR2: SGHRS, YFSETQ.

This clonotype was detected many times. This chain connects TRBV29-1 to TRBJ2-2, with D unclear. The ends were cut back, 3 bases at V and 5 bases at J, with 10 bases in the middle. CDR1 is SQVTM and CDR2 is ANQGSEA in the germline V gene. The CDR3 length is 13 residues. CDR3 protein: CSVDLSETGELFF. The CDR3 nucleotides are TGCAGCGTTGATTTGTCCGAAACCGGGGAGCTGTTTTTT.

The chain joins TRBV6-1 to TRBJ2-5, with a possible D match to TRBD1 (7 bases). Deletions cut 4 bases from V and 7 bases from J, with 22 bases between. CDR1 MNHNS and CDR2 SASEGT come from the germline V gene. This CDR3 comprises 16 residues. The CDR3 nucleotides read TGTGCCAGCAGTGCCAGGTGGACAGGCGGGATGGGGACCCAGTACTTC. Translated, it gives CASSARWTGGMGTQYF.

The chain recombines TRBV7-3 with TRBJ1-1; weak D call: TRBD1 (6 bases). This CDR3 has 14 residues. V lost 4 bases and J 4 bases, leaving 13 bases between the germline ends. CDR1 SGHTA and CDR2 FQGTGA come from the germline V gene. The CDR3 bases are TGTGCCAGCAGCTCCCAGACAGGCTCCACTGAAGCTTTCTTT. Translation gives CASSSQTGSTEAFF.

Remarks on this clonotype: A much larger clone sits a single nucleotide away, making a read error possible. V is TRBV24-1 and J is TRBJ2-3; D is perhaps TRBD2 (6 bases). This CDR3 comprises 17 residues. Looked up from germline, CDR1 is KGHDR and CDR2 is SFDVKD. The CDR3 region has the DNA TGTGCCACCAGTGATTTCCAAGGACTACGTTCCACAGGTACGCAGTATTTT. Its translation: CATSDFQGLRSTGTQYF.

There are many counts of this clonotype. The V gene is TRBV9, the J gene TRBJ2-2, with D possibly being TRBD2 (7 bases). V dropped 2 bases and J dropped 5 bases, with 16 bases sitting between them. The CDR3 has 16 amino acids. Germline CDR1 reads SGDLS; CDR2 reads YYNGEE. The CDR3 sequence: CASSVSGTTGTGELFF. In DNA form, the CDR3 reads TGTGCCAGCAGCGTCAGCGGGACAACGGGGACCGGGGAGCTGTTTTTT.

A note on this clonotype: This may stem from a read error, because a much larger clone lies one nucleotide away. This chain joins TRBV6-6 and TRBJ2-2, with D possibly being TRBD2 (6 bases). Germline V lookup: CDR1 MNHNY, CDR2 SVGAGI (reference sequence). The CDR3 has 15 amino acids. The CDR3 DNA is TGTGCCAGCAGTTACTCTTCAGCGGGCACCGGGGATCTGTTTTTT. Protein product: CASSYSSAGTGDLFF.

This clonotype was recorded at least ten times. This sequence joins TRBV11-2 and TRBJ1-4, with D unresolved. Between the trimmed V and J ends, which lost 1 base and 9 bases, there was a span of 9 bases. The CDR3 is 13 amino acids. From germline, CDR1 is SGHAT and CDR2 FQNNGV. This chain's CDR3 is CASSLGSGQKLFF. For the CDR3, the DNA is TGTGCCAGCAGCTTAGGGTCCGGTCAAAAACTGTTTTTT.

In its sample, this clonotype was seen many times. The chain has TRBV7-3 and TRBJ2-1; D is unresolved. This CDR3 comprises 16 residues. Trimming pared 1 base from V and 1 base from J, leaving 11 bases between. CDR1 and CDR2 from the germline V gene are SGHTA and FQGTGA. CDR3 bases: TGTGCCAGCAGCTTAATGGGAAGCTTGTCCTACAATGAGCAGTTCTTC. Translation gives CASSLMGSLSYNEQFF.

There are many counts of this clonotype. This CDR3 is CASSSDSSSSYEQYF. The CDR3 bases are TGTGCCAGCAGCTCCGACAGTTCTAGCTCCTACGAGCAGTACTTC. This chain joins TRBV7-2 and TRBJ2-7; tentative D call: TRBD1 (5 bases). CDR1 and CDR2 (germline): SGHTA, FQGNSA. V lost 4 bases, J lost 0 bases, and 13 bases lay in between. This CDR3 comprises 15 residues.

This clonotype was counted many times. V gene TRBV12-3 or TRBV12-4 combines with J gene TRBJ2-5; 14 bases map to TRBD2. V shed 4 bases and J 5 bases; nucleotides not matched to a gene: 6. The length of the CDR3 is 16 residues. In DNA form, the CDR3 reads TGTGCCAGCAGTTCGGGACTAGCGGGAGTGGCGGAGACCCAGTACTTC. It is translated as CASSSGLAGVAETQYF.

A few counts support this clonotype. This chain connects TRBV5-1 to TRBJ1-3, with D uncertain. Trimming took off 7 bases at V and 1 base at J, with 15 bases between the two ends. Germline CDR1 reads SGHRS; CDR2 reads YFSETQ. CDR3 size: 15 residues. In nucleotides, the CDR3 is TGCGCCAGCGGCCTGGAAAGCGGTTCTGGAAACACCATATATTTT. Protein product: CASGLESGSGNTIYF.

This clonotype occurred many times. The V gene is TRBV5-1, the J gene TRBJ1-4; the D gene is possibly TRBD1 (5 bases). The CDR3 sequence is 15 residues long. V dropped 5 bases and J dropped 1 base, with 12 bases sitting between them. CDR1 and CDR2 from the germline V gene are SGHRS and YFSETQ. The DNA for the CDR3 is TGCGCCAGCAGTTGGGGGTTCGGAACTAATGAAAAACTGTTTTTT. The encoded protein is CASSWGFGTNEKLFF.

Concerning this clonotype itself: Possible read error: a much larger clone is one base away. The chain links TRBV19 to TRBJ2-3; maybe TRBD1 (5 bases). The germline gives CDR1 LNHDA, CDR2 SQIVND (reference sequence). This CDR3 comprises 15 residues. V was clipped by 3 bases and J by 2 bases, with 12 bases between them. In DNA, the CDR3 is TGTGCCAGTAGTATCCCCAGGGAAATCACAGATACGCAGTATTTT. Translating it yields CASSIPREITDTQYF.

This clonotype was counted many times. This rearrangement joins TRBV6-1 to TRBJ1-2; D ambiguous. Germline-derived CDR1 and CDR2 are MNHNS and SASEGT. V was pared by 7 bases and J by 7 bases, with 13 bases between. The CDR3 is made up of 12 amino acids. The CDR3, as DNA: TGTGCCAGCACTACAAACTCGGGTGGCTACACCTTC. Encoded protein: CASTTNSGGYTF.

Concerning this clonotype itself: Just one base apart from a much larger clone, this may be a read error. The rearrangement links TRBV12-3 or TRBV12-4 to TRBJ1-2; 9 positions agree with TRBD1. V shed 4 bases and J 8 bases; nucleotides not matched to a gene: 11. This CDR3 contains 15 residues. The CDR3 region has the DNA TGTGCCAGCAGTTCAACGGGACAGGGATCCTGGGGCTACACCTTC. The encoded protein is CASSSTGQGSWGYTF.

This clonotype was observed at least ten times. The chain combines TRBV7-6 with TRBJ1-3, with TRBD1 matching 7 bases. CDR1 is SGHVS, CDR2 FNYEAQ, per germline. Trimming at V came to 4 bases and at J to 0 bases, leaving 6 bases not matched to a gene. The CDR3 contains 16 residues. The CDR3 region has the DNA TGTGCCAGCAGCTCCACAGGGGCCTTCTCTGGAAACACCATATATTTT. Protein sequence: CASSSTGAFSGNTIYF.

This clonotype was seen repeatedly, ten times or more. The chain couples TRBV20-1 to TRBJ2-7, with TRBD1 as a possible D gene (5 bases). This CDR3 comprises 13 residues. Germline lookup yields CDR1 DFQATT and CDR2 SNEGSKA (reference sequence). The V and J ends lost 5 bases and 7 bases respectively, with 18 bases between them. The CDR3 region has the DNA TGCAGTGCTCCGGACATACGAGATGGGGAGCAGTACTTC. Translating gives CSAPDIRDGEQYF.

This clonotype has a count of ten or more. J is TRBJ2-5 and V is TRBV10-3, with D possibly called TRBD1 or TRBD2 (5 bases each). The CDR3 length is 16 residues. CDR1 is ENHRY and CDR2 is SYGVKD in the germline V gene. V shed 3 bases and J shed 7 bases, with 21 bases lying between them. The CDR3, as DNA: TGTGCCATCAGTGATCGTTCCGGGGCCACCAGTGGGACCCAGTACTTC. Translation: CAISDRSGATSGTQYF.

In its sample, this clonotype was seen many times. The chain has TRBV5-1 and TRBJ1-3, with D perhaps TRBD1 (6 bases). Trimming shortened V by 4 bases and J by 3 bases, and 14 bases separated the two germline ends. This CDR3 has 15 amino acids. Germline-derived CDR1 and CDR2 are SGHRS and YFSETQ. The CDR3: CASSIGGGGGNTIYF. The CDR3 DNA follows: TGCGCCAGCAGCATCGGAGGGGGAGGTGGAAACACCATATATTTT.

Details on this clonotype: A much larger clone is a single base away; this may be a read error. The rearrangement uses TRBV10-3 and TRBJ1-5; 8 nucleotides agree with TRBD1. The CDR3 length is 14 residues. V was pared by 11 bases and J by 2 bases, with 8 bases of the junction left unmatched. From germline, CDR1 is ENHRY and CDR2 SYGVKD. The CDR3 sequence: CAAGQGGGNQPQHF. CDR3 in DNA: TGTGCCGCAGGACAGGGAGGTGGCAATCAGCCCCAGCATTTT.

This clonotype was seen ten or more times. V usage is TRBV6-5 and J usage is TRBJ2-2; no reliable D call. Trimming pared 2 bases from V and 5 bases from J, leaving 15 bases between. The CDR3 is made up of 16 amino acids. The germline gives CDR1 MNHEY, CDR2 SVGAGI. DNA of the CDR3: TGTGCCAGCAGTTACAAGGCGCTAGGGTGGACCGGGGAGCTGTTTTTT. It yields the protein CASSYKALGWTGELFF.

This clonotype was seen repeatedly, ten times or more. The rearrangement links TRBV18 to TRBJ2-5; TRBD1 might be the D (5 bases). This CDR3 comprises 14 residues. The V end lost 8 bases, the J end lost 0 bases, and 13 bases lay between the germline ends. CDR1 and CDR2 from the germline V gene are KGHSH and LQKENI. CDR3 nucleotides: TGTGCCAGCGCCCACAGGACGTACCAAGAGACCCAGTACTTC. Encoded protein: CASAHRTYQETQYF. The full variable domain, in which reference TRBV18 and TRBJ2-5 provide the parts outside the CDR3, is NAGVMQNPRHLVRRRGQEARLRCSPMKGHSHVYWYRQLPEEGLKFMVYLQKENIIDESGMPKERFSAEFPKEGPSILRIQQVVRGDSAAYFCASAHRTYQETQYFGPGTRLLVL.

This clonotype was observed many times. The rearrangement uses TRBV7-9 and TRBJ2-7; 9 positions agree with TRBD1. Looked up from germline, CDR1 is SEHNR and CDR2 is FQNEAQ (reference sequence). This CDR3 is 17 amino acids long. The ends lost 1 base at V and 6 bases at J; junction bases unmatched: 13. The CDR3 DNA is TGTGCCAGCAGCTTAGGTATCGGACAGGGGATTAAATTCGAGCAGTACTTC. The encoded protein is CASSLGIGQGIKFEQYF.

The CDR3: CASSHQAHQRTDTQYF. In DNA form, the CDR3 reads TGTGCCAGCAGCCATCAAGCACACCAAAGAACAGATACGCAGTATTTT. The gene calls are TRBV14 and TRBJ2-3, with no clear D. CDR3 length: 16 amino acids. V lost 3 bases to trimming and J lost 3 bases, with 16 bases between them. Germline lookup yields CDR1 SGHDN and CDR2 FVKESK.